This T cell receptor beta chain was identified in a study of blood T cell repertoires in COVID-19. In the original processing: Quantification of nucleated cells was approximated via reference gene primer amplification. Sequenced by immunoSEQ multiplex PCR; TCRdb stores in-frame clones only, minus some. V and J calls plus clone size are reproduced from that table; the DNA served to infer D and trimming. The data contain about 94,000 clones, more than 65% of them singletons. Per germline, CDR1 MGHRA and CDR2 YSYEKL. Trimming removed 6 bases at V and 2 bases at J, with 7 bases between. CDR3 length: 12 residues.

The gene calls are TRBV4-1 and TRBJ1-1; D not resolved. Specimen: peripheral blood. The TCR originated in a man in his sixties with acute or convalescent COVID-19. In nucleotides, the CDR3 is TGCGCCAGCAGTACAGACAACACTGAAGCTTTCTTT. Protein: CASSTDNTEAFF.